Presented here are 18 T cell receptor beta chains from one specimen sequenced in a study of liver allograft versus peripheral blood T cells. Study-wide background: T cell receptor repertoires in transplanted livers were compared with those in recipients' peripheral blood.

TCRdb re-called the reads through MiXCR, storing one row per CDR3 protein. In the table there are around 2,500 distinct CDR3 sequences, roughly 16% of which are singletons. The receptors were gathered from a human patient who had a liver transplant. A share of the T cells may be of graft donor origin.

The chain is built from TRBV7-3 and TRBJ1-2; perhaps TRBD1 as D (5 bases). Germline V gene sequence: CDR1 SGHTA, CDR2 FQGTGA. The germline V and J ends were trimmed by 2 bases and 9 bases, with 19 bases remaining between them. This CDR3 is 15 amino acids long. The CDR3 sequence is CASSLGSGKGGSYTF. Written as DNA, the CDR3 is TGTGCCAGCAGCTTAGGGTCAGGGAAAGGAGGAAGCTACACCTTC.

This clonotype has more than one count but fewer than ten. J is TRBJ2-5 and V is TRBV6-2 or TRBV6-3, with 7 bases matching TRBD2. The CDR3 extends over 16 amino acids. Germline CDR1 is MNHEY and CDR2 is SVGEGT. With 2 bases clipped from V and 2 bases from J, the junction kept 8 bases outside the gene matches. The CDR3 loop reads CASSYDGPGGQETQYF. CDR3 nucleotides: TGTGCCAGCAGTTACGATGGGCCGGGGGGACAAGAGACCCAGTACTTC.

By share of the sample, this clonotype is medium-sized. The gene calls are TRBV5-6 and TRBJ1-5; D gene ambiguous. Trimming removed 3 bases from V and 2 bases from J, with 9 bases in between. The CDR3 contains 14 residues. CDR1 and CDR2 (germline): SGHDT, YYEEEE. The CDR3 coding sequence is TGTGCCAGCAGCTGGGAGGGAGGCAATCAGCCCCAGCATTTT. Translation gives CASSWEGGNQPQHF.

This clonotype qualifies as medium-sized (0.01 to 0.1%). The chain employs TRBV6-1 and TRBJ1-1; D gene uncertain. Germline V gives CDR1 MNHNS, CDR2 SASEGT. The CDR3 spans 15 residues. V lost 1 base to trimming and J lost 1 base, with 10 bases between them. The CDR3 DNA reads as TGTGCCAGCAGTGAAGATTTCAGTTGGAACACTGAAGCTTTCTTT. This encodes CASSEDFSWNTEAFF.

With regard to this clonotype: A much larger clone differs from this one at a single base, so this may be a read error. The J gene is TRBJ2-1, the V gene TRBV19, with TRBD2 as a possible D gene (6 bases). CDR3 size: 13 residues. The germline gives CDR1 LNHDA, CDR2 SQIVND (reference sequence). The CDR3 reads CANSTAGPAEQFF. The DNA for the CDR3 is TGTGCCAATAGTACCGCGGGGCCTGCGGAGCAGTTCTTC.

This clonotype was seen a handful of times. The rearrangement links TRBV27 to TRBJ2-7, with D possibly being TRBD1 (6 bases). V gave up 2 bases and J gave up 7 bases, with 15 bases separating them. The germline CDR1 and CDR2 sequences are MNHEY and SMNVEV (reference sequence). The CDR3 has 14 amino acids. CDR3 amino acids: CASSLIQGSKEQYF. CDR3 nucleotide sequence: TGTGCCAGCAGTTTAATTCAGGGGTCCAAGGAGCAGTACTTC.

In its sample, this clonotype was seen a few times. The chain joins TRBV7-9 to TRBJ1-1; D call uncertain. The CDR3 covers 13 residues. Germline assignment: CDR1 SEHNR and CDR2 FQNEAQ (reference sequence). Deletions cut 2 bases from V and 7 bases from J, with 11 bases between. The CDR3 region is CASSLIFSNEAFF. CDR3 nucleotides: TGTGCCAGCAGCTTAATCTTTAGCAATGAAGCTTTCTTT.

In this sample, this clonotype is medium-sized. This rearrangement joins TRBV7-9 to TRBJ1-1, with 7 bases aligning to TRBD1. The V and J ends lost 6 bases and 10 bases, in that order; junction bases with no gene match: 8. This CDR3 is built from 12 residues. The V gene's germline CDR1 is SEHNR and CDR2 FQNEAQ (reference sequence). This chain's CDR3 is CASSNRGDPAFF. The CDR3 DNA follows: TGTGCCAGCAGTAACAGGGGTGATCCAGCTTTCTTT.

Comment on this clonotype: This may be a read error: a much more frequent sequence differs by one nucleotide. V usage is TRBV5-6 and J usage is TRBJ1-6; D gene uncertain. The CDR3 is 12 residues long. Trimming removed 4 bases from V and 9 bases from J, with 8 bases in between. The germline gives CDR1 SGHDT, CDR2 YYEEEE. DNA for the CDR3: TGTGCCAGCAGCCCAGAAGGTTCACCCCTCCACTTT. This gives the protein CASSPEGSPLHF.

Judged by abundance, this clonotype is medium-sized. The chain uses TRBV6-5 and TRBJ1-3, with D unresolved. V gave up 0 bases and J gave up 2 bases, with 8 bases separating them. Germline assignment: CDR1 MNHEY and CDR2 SVGAGI. The CDR3 is 15 residues long. CDR3 coding DNA: TGTGCCAGCAGTTACTCGATACGACCTGGAAACACCATATATTTT. Translated: CASSYSIRPGNTIYF.

This clonotype is categorized as medium-sized (0.01 to 0.1%). This chain connects TRBV6-5 to TRBJ1-2; possibly TRBD1 for D (5 bases). The germline gives CDR1 MNHEY, CDR2 SVGAGI. The germline V and J ends were trimmed by 0 bases and 8 bases, with 10 bases remaining between them. CDR3 length: 13 residues. The CDR3 reads CASSYSGGEGYTF. CDR3 DNA: TGTGCCAGCAGTTACTCGGGGGGGGAAGGCTACACCTTC.

The genes are TRBV7-2 and TRBJ1-2; 8 bases are a match to TRBD1. Germline V lookup: CDR1 SGHTA, CDR2 FQGNSA. This CDR3 is built from 16 residues. With 5 bases clipped from V and 2 bases from J, the junction kept 10 bases outside the gene matches. Written as DNA, the CDR3 is TGTGCCAGCAGCCGCTTTGGACAGGGCCGAAACTATGGCTACACCTTC. Its translation: CASSRFGQGRNYGYTF.

This clonotype was seen more than once but under ten times. V usage is TRBV12-3 or TRBV12-4 and J usage is TRBJ1-1, with a weak D call TRBD1 (5 bases). V was cut by 7 bases and J by 0 bases, with 12 bases left in between. This CDR3 region has 14 residues. In nucleotides, the CDR3 is TGTGCCAGCACCCTAGGGACTTTGAACACTGAAGCTTTCTTT. Translation gives CASTLGTLNTEAFF.

This clonotype counts as medium-sized. The rearrangement uses TRBV27 and TRBJ1-3; no clear D gene. CDR1 is MNHEY, CDR2 SMNVEV, per germline (reference sequence). Trimming stripped 2 bases from V and 0 bases from J, with 8 bases between. The CDR3 is made up of 15 amino acids. CDR3 amino acids: CASSLRGPSGNTIYF. The DNA for the CDR3 is TGTGCCAGCAGTTTACGGGGTCCCTCTGGAAACACCATATATTTT.

By frequency in the sample, this clonotype is medium-sized. The chain carries TRBV27 and TRBJ1-2; D remains ambiguous. The V gene's germline CDR1 is MNHEY and CDR2 SMNVEV (reference sequence). V lost 2 bases and J lost 0, with 19 bases in between. This CDR3 is built from 18 residues. CDR3: CASSLGVGSKGTNYGYTF. DNA of the CDR3: TGTGCCAGCAGTTTAGGTGTAGGGTCTAAAGGAACTAACTATGGCTACACCTTC.

This clonotype was counted ten times or more. CDR3 in amino acids: CASSLDPPGTEAFF. CDR3 bases: TGTGCCAGCAGCTTGGATCCGCCTGGCACTGAAGCTTTCTTT. The chain couples TRBV5-5 to TRBJ1-1, with D unresolved. The CDR3 covers 14 residues. V was shortened by 0 bases and J by 4 bases, with 10 bases between the two germline ends. Germline-derived CDR1 and CDR2 are SGHKS and YYEKEE (reference sequence). The whole variable domain, remainder taken from reference TRBV5-5 and TRBJ1-1, is DAGVTQSPTHLIKTRGQQVTLRCSPISGHKSVSWYQQVLGQGPQFIFQYYEKEERGRGNFPDRFSARQFPNYSSELNVNALLLGDSALYLCASSLDPPGTEAFFGQGTRLTVV.

By share of the sample, this clonotype is medium-sized. V and J are TRBV12-3 or TRBV12-4 and TRBJ1-6; D ambiguous. The CDR3 is 15 amino acids. The V end was cut by 3 bases, the J end by 0 bases, with 6 bases between. CDR3 amino acids: CASSFGVSYNSPLHF. For the CDR3, the DNA is TGTGCCAGCAGTTTTGGGGTCTCCTATAATTCACCCCTCCACTTT.

Judged by abundance, this clonotype is medium-sized. This chain links TRBV13 with TRBJ2-1; 8 nucleotides agree with TRBD2. The V gene's germline CDR1 is PRHDT and CDR2 FYEKMQ (reference sequence). This CDR3 spans 16 amino acids. The J segment lost 9 bases and the V segment lost 6 bases, leaving 16 bases of the junction unmatched. The CDR3 is CASSLSGTREVTEQFF. CDR3 coding DNA: TGTGCCAGCAGTCTCTCTGGGACTAGAGAAGTCACTGAGCAGTTCTTC.